The clone carrying this TCR beta chain was counted a few times. The sample comes from a study of blood T cell repertoires in COVID-19. Study as a whole: The study drew acute and convalescent COVID-19 samples from the United States, Italy and Spain. In each case, the material was cDNA or gDNA derived from T cells, B-cell-depleted T cells, or PBMCs.

Original data processing: Scientists estimated how many nucleated cells there were by amplifying reference gene primers. TCRdb's table, derived via immunoSEQ multiplex PCR, lists solely in-frame clones and lacks some. That table supplies the V and J calls and clone size; D and trimming were determined from the DNA. Counted here are some 230,000 clones, 70% to 90% occurring once; the ten biggest clones make up 2.5% to 3.5%. The CDR3 is 16 amino acids. The V gene's germline CDR1 is SGHAT and CDR2 FQNNGV. V gave up 3 bases and J gave up 5 bases, with 16 bases separating them. V gene TRBV11-2 combines with J gene TRBJ2-2; D may be TRBD1 (6 bases). The TCR originated in a man between 50 and 59 years old who had recovered from COVID-19. The material sequenced was peripheral blood. DNA for the CDR3: TGTGCCAGCAGCTTGGACGGGACAACCCGGACCGGGGAGCTGTTTTTT. It is translated as CASSLDGTTRTGELFF.